Following are 14 T cell receptor beta chains from one sample sequenced in a study of CD8 T cells in Susac syndrome. An amount of RNA that ranged from roughly 0.5 to 1 ug was reverse transcribed with random hexamers. MiXCR, applied by TCRdb to the immunoSEQ multiplex PCR reads, yields one record per CDR3 protein. The data hold over 150,000 distinct CDR3 sequences, with around 96% observed a single time. The sample consisted of CD4+ T cells from PBMCs. All receptors come from a human donor with Susac syndrome.

The count of this clonotype is one. The chain joins TRBV7-2 to TRBJ2-5; 12 bases are shared with TRBD1. The length of the CDR3 is 17 residues. The V segment lost 7 bases and the J segment 5 bases; nucleotides outside the gene matches: 14. Per the germline V gene, CDR1 is SGHTA and CDR2 is FQGNSA. CDR3 in DNA: TGTGCCAGCAACTTCGCACCCCGGGACAGGGGGCGTGAGACCCAGTACTTC. Protein sequence: CASNFAPRDRGRETQYF.

This clonotype was counted a few times. For the CDR3, the DNA is TGTGCCAGCAGCTTGGGGACGGTGTATGGCTACACCTTC. Residues: CASSLGTVYGYTF. V and J are TRBV7-2 and TRBJ1-2; possibly TRBD1 for D (5 bases). CDR1 SGHTA and CDR2 FQGNSA come from the germline V gene. Trimming left V 3 bases short and J 5 bases short, with 10 bases between. There are 13 residues in the CDR3.

The rearrangement joins TRBV11-3 to TRBJ2-3; no reliable D call. CDR1 and CDR2 (germline): SGHNT, YENEEA. This CDR3 is built from 14 residues. V was trimmed by 4 bases and J by 1 base, leaving 9 bases between them. The CDR3 region is CASSSDGGTDTQYF. In nucleotides, the CDR3 is TGTGCCAGCAGCTCAGATGGGGGCACAGATACGCAGTATTTT.

The V call is TRBV19, the J call TRBJ1-2; D perhaps matches TRBD1 (6 bases). Trimming removed 8 bases at V and 2 bases at J, with 18 bases between. Per germline, CDR1 LNHDA and CDR2 SQIVND (reference sequence). CDR3 length: 15 residues. CDR3 nucleotides: TGTGCCAGTCGACTTATTACACAGGGAAACTATGGCTACACCTTC. It translates to CASRLITQGNYGYTF.

This rearrangement joins TRBV7-2 to TRBJ1-2; tentatively, D is TRBD1 (6 bases). CDR3 length: 12 residues. V dropped 2 bases and J dropped 8 bases, with 9 bases sitting between them. Germline V lookup: CDR1 SGHTA, CDR2 FQGNSA. CDR3 protein: CASSLPGEGYTF. Here the CDR3 DNA reads TGTGCCAGCAGCTTACCAGGGGAGGGCTACACCTTC.

The V call is TRBV19, the J call TRBJ1-6; D not resolved. V was cut by 5 bases and J by 7 bases, with 15 bases left in between. Germline CDR1 is LNHDA and CDR2 is SQIVND (reference sequence). The length of the CDR3 is 15 residues. The CDR3: CASSPTQSTNSPLHF. The CDR3 DNA follows: TGTGCCAGTAGTCCCACACAGAGTACGAATTCACCCCTCCACTTT.

The CDR3 sequence: CATSDRGRARETQYF. The CDR3, as DNA: TGTGCCACCAGTGATCGGGGGAGGGCCCGGGAGACCCAGTACTTC. This sequence joins TRBV24-1 and TRBJ2-5, with 7 positions matching TRBD2. CDR3 length: 15 residues. Germline CDR1 is KGHDR and CDR2 is SFDVKD. Trimming cost V 3 bases and J 5 bases; bases outside gene matches: 8.

The CDR3, as DNA: TGTGCCAGCAGCGTAGCGGCGGGGGGCAACACAGATACGCAGTATTTT. Translation: CASSVAAGGNTDTQYF. V gene TRBV9 combines with J gene TRBJ2-3; TRBD2 agrees at 8 bases. Germline CDR1 reads SGDLS; CDR2 reads YYNGEE. The CDR3 extends over 16 amino acids. Trimming removed 0 bases from V and 2 bases from J; junction bases left unmatched: 5.

This chain connects TRBV5-1 to TRBJ2-7, with D possibly TRBD2 on 5 matching bases. The CDR3 is 15 amino acids. V was trimmed by 2 bases and J by 0 bases, leaving 12 bases between them. Looked up from germline, CDR1 is SGHRS and CDR2 is YFSETQ. This CDR3 reads CASSFGLMNSYEQYF. CDR3 bases: TGCGCCAGCAGCTTCGGACTGATGAACTCCTACGAGCAGTACTTC.

The chain carries TRBV28 and TRBJ2-1, with D uncertain. Deletions cut 3 bases from V and 5 bases from J, with 20 bases between. Germline V lookup: CDR1 MDHEN, CDR2 SYDVKM. The CDR3 is 17 amino acids. CDR3 sequence: CASSLWRGAYLNNEQFF. CDR3 bases: TGTGCCAGCAGTTTGTGGAGAGGAGCGTACTTAAACAATGAGCAGTTCTTC.

The chain uses TRBV20-1 and TRBJ1-1, with 7 bases that match TRBD1. This CDR3 contains 14 residues. V was pared by 6 bases and J by 2 bases, with 9 bases of the junction left unmatched. CDR1 DFQATT and CDR2 SNEGSKA come from the germline V gene (reference sequence). CDR3 coding DNA: TGCAGTGCCCGACGAGGACAGGTTAACACTGAAGCTTTCTTT. Translating it yields CSARRGQVNTEAFF.

This clonotype showed up just once. The chain recombines TRBV7-9 with TRBJ2-7; tentatively, D is TRBD2 (5 bases). Trimming removed 5 bases at V and 5 bases at J, with 19 bases between. CDR1 and CDR2 (germline): SEHNR, FQNEAQ (reference sequence). The length of the CDR3 is 15 residues. This CDR3 is CASSPKVRVGDEQYF. The CDR3 DNA sequence: TGTGCCAGCAGCCCCAAGGTGAGGGTTGGCGACGAGCAGTACTTC. Drawing the rest from reference TRBV7-9 and TRBJ2-7, the complete variable domain is DTGVSQNPRHKITKRGQNVTFRCDPISEHNRLYWYRQTLGQGPEFLTYFQNEAQLEKSRLLSDRFSAERPKGSFSTLEIQRTEQGDSAMYLCASSPKVRVGDEQYFGPGTRLTVT.

The J gene is TRBJ1-1, the V gene TRBV29-1, with 8 nucleotides matching TRBD1. Germline V gives CDR1 SQVTM, CDR2 ANQGSEA. This CDR3 contains 14 residues. After removal of 7 bases from V and 0 bases from J, the junction contained 7 bases not matched to a gene. The chain's CDR3 is CSADRDFMNTEAFF. CDR3 bases: TGCAGCGCGGACAGGGACTTCATGAACACTGAAGCTTTCTTT. The entire variable domain, with the rest obtained from reference TRBV29-1 and TRBJ1-1, is as follows: SAVISQKPSRDICQRGTSLTIQCQVDSQVTMMFWYRQQPGQSLTLIATANQGSEATYESGFVIDKFPISRPNLTFSTLTVSNMSPEDSSIYLCSADRDFMNTEAFFGQGTRLTVV.

This chain uses TRBV20-1 with TRBJ1-5, with D unclear. V lost 0 bases to trimming and J lost 4 bases, with 10 bases between them. Germline assignment: CDR1 DFQATT and CDR2 SNEGSKA (reference sequence). This CDR3 has 14 residues. The CDR3, as DNA: TGCAGTGCTAGAGACGGACTCATTAATCAGCCCCAGCATTTT. The encoded protein is CSARDGLINQPQHF.